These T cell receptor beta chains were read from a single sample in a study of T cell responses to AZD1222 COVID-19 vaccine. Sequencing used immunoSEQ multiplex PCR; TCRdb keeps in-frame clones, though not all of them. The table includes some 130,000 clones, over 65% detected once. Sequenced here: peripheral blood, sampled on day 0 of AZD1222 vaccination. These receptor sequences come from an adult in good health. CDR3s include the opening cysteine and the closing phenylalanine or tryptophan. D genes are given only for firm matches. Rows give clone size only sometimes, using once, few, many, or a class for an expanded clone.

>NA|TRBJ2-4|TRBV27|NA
CASRTDGILAKNIQYF
TGTGCCAGCAGAACCGACGGAATTCTAGCCAAAAACATTCAGTACTTC
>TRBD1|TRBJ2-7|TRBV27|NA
CASSRTGGNYEQYF
TGTGCCAGCAGTCGAACAGGGGGGAACTACGAGCAGTACTTC
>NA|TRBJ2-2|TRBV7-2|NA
CASSLALGNTGELFF
TGTGCCAGCAGCTTAGCGTTGGGAAACACCGGGGAGCTGTTTTTT
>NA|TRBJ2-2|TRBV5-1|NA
CASAQLEGTGELFF
TGCGCCAGCGCCCAGTTGGAGGGGACCGGGGAGCTGTTTTTT
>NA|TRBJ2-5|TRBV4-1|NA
CASSQEILLETQYF
TGCGCCAGCAGCCAAGAGATCCTATTGGAGACCCAGTACTTC
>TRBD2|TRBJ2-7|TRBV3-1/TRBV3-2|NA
CASSQLGGLGPYEQYF
TGTGCCAGCAGCCAATTGGGGGGACTAGGCCCTTACGAGCAGTACTTC
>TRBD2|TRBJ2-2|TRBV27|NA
CASRLAGGSTNKVGELFF
TGTGCCAGCAGACTAGCGGGGGGGTCCACCAATAAAGTCGGGGAGCTGTTTTTT
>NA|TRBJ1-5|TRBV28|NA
CASSLGRYNQPQHF
TGTGCCAGCAGTTTAGGGCGGTACAATCAGCCCCAGCATTTT
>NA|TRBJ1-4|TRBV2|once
CASSPPGRGNEKLFF
TGTGCCAGCAGCCCACCCGGCAGGGGTAATGAAAAACTGTTTTTT
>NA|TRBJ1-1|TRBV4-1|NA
CASSQVWPLDTEAFF
TGCGCCAGCAGCCAAGTCTGGCCGCTTGACACTGAAGCTTTCTTT
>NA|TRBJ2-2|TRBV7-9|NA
CASSPWTVPGELFF
TGTGCCAGCAGCCCCTGGACAGTGCCCGGGGAGCTGTTTTTT
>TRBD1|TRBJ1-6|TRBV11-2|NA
CASSIQGADNSPLHF
TGTGCCAGCAGCATACAGGGGGCAGATAATTCACCCCTCCACTTT
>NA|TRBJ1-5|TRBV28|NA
CASSRLPRIGGVASNQPQHF
TGTGCCAGCAGCCGTTTGCCAAGAATCGGGGGGGTCGCTAGCAATCAGCCCCAGCATTTT
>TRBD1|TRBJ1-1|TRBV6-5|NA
CASRLQGSSRTEAFF
TGTGCCAGCAGACTACAGGGGAGTAGTCGCACTGAAGCTTTCTTT
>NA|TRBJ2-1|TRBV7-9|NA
CATPRGARNEQFF
TGTGCCACCCCCCGGGGGGCGAGGAATGAGCAGTTCTTC
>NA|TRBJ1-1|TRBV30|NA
CAWSARTVNEAFF
TGTGCCTGGAGTGCCCGGACAGTGAATGAAGCTTTCTTT
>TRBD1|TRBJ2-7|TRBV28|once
CASSIGTGAAHEQYF
TGTGCCAGCAGTATCGGGACAGGGGCTGCCCACGAGCAGTACTTC
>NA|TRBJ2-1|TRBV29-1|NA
CSVGATMGGEQFF
TGCAGCGTTGGCGCCACGATGGGCGGGGAGCAGTTCTTC
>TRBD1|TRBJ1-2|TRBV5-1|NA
CASGLSGQLAYGYTF
TGCGCCAGCGGACTATCGGGACAGCTCGCCTATGGCTACACCTTC
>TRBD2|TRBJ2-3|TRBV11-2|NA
CATRGGFSGDSQYF
TGTGCCACGCGGGGCGGGTTTAGCGGGGACTCGCAGTATTTT
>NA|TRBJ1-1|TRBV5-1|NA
CASSLGQRLNTEAFF
TGCGCCAGCAGCTTGGGACAGAGACTGAACACTGAAGCTTTCTTT
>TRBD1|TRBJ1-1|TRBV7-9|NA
CASSGPGTGLNTEAFF
TGTGCCAGCAGCGGTCCCGGGACAGGGCTGAACACTGAAGCTTTCTTT
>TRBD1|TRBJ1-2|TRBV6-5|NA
CASRARDRDYYGYTF
TGTGCCAGCAGGGCCCGGGACAGGGACTACTATGGCTACACCTTC
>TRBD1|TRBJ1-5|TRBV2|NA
CASSWDRRNQPQHF
TGTGCCAGCAGTTGGGACAGGCGCAATCAGCCCCAGCATTTT
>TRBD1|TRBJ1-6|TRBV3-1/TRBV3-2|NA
CASSQGTGGSTPLHF
TGTGCCAGCAGCCAAGGGACAGGGGGTTCAACACCCCTCCACTTT
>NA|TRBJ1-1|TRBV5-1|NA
CASSLGAGDTEAFF
TGCGCCAGCAGCCTCGGTGCGGGGGACACTGAAGCTTTCTTT